This T cell receptor beta chain was observed in a study of OX40 agonist ivuxolimab in advanced cancers. For context, the study as a whole: Ivuxolimab was a fully human IgG2 agonistic monoclonal antibody targeting the costimulatory receptor OX40 (CD134). Of the 50 to 55 patients in dose escalation, some 20 had hepatocellular carcinoma, about 15 had melanoma, 9 had renal cell carcinoma and 9 had head and neck cancer. Peripheral TCRbeta sequencing aimed to test whether ivuxolimab altered TCR sequence diversity and caused clonal T-cell expansion. Intravenous ivuxolimab was administered to patients every 2 weeks at six dose levels: 0.01, 0.1, 0.3, 1.5, 3 and 10 mg/kg. Partial responses were achieved by three dose-escalation patients, of whom one had hepatocellular carcinoma and two had cutaneous melanoma. Prior anti-PD-1, anti-PD-L1 or anti-CTLA-4 therapy was permitted, and checkpoint inhibitors had been received by about 36% of dose-escalation patients. The monotherapy dose-escalation portion (N of about 57 patients) of the phase I ivuxolimab trial is reported in the paper. In the dose-escalation cohort, around four fifths of patients were male, and the mean age was approximately 60 years with a range of roughly 23 to 79.

The trial excluded patients who had a history of autoimmune disease or were on systemic immunosuppression. Peripheral blood for TCR sequencing was collected from all dose cohorts at baseline, on cycle 4 day 1, and on cycle 7 day 1. The samples were drawn from a first-in-human, open-label, multicenter phase I dose-escalation trial of ivuxolimab. The trial enrolled adults with locally advanced or metastatic head and neck squamous cell, hepatocellular, melanoma or renal cell carcinoma. Before TCR sequencing, CD4+ and CD8+ T cells were separately sorted from peripheral blood. For sequencing of the TCRbeta CDR3 region, genomic DNA was extracted from the sorted cells. The immunoSEQ Assay was used for sequencing of TCRbeta CDR3 regions. TCRdb stores this immuneACCESS table with in-frame sequences only. Part of the clones is absent; in the studies checked, under half of the shortfall reflects unresolved V genes, and no reason is known for the rest. This sample lists 80,000 or so clones; 90% were detected once. The biggest ten clones account for 1.5% to 2% of the sample.

A remark on this clone: The target of this receptor is not known. No clone much larger than this one lies a single base away; base qualities are absent.

CDR1 and CDR2 are drawn from the germline V gene: SGHRS, YFSETQ. Between the V and J ends, shortened by 3 bases and 0 bases respectively, the junction contains 15 bases. The CDR3 holds 16 amino acids from the cysteine to the phenylalanine. Only the CDR3 region is kept as DNA, spanning 48 bases read in frame from base 1. Broad study findings and their caveats: In the 0.1-3.0 mg/kg groups, partial responders were among the patients with the lowest normalized peripheral clonal expansion, particularly in CD8+ T cells. At doses of 0.1 to 3.0 mg/kg, clonal expansion of both CD4+ and CD8+ T cells in blood was seen between baseline and week 6. On average, CD8+ T cells showed more expanded clones than CD4+ T cells after ivuxolimab. Low levels of normalized T-cell clonal expansion were also seen in some nonresponding patients. The antigen specificity of the clonally expanded peripheral T cells was not determined.

The origin of this receptor is an adult with an advanced solid tumor such as melanoma, head and neck, liver or kidney cancer. The sample in question was CD4+ or CD8+ T cells sorted from blood, obtained in a trial of the OX40 agonist ivuxolimab. The sequence links TRBV5-1 to TRBJ1-1, and possibly TRBD1, on 5 matching bases. DNA sequence: TGCGCCAGCAGCTCCGACAGTCTGGGAATGAACACTGAAGCTTTCTTT. It translates as CASSSDSLGMNTEAFF.